This T cell receptor beta chain emerged from a study of Graves' ophthalmopathy and Graves' hyperthyroidism. RNA transcripts were the template, and TCR beta CDR3 regions were amplified from them. RT-PCR was first run with HTBI primers, then multiplex PCR in a second round. MiXCR, applied by TCRdb to the multiplex PCR reads, yields one record per CDR3 protein. The table includes nearly 400,000 distinct CDR3 sequences, 15% to 20% detected once. This clonotype showed up many times. The junction had 12 bases not matched to a gene; V was cut back by 4 bases and J by 0 bases. Germline V gene data show CDR1 as SGHAT and CDR2 as FQDESV (reference sequence). The CDR3 covers 18 residues.

Sequencing was done on a sample of peripheral blood. The chain is built from TRBV11-1 and TRBJ1-3; 7 bases align to TRBD1. This TCR came from a woman between 18 and 30 years old with Graves' ophthalmopathy. CDR3 residues: CASSSYTGVLISGNTIYF. CDR3 bases: TGTGCCAGCAGCTCGTACACAGGGGTCCTAATCTCTGGAAACACCATATATTTT.